The clone carrying this TCR beta chain was seen just once. The antigen is undetermined. Sequencing was performed with immunoSEQ multiplex PCR; in TCRdb, only in-frame clones are kept and a portion is missing. Here the sample spans about 110,000 clones, 89% being singletons. This CDR3 is built from 16 residues. V shed 2 bases and J shed 4 bases, with 17 bases lying between them. The germline CDR1 and CDR2 sequences are MNHNS and SASEGT. This sample is drawn from a study of T cell responses to AZD1222 COVID-19 vaccine. Overall study context: Pooling covered second doses at about 4 or about 12 weeks. Regarding the study as a whole: Baseline seropositivity characterized only six or seven AZD1222 recipients. Donors were mostly white British, more females; clonal diversity possibly underestimated.

Material: peripheral blood, obtained on day 0 of AZD1222 vaccination. The clonotype comes from an adult in good health. The genes are TRBV6-1 and TRBJ1-1; weak D call: TRBD1 (6 bases). The CDR3 coding sequence is TGTGCCAGCAGTGAATCCTCGGGGGGCTGGGGCACTGAAGCTTTCTTT. Translated: CASSESSGGWGTEAFF.